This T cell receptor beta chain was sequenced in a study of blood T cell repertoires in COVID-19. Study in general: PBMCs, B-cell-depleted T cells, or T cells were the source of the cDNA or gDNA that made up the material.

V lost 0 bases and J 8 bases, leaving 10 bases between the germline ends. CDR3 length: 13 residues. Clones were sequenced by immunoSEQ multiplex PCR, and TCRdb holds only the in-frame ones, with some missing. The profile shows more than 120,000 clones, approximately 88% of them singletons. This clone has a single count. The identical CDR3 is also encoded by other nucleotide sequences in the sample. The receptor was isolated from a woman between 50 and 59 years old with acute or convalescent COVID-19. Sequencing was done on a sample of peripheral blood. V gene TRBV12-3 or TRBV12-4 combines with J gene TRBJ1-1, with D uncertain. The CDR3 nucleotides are TGTGCCAGCAGTTTAGCGGGCCGAGCAGAAGCTTTCTTT. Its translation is CASSLAGRAEAFF.